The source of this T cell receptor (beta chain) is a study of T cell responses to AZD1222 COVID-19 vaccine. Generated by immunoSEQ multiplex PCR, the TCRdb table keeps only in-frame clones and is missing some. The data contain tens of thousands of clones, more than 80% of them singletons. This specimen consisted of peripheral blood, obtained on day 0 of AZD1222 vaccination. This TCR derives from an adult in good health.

The CDR3, as DNA: TGTGCCAGCAGCTTATGGGCGGGGCTAGCACAACACAATGAGCAGTTCTTC. Encoded protein: CASSLWAGLAQHNEQFF. J is TRBJ2-1 and V is TRBV7-9, with D perhaps matching TRBD2 (6 bases). Trimming stripped 2 bases from V and 5 bases from J, with 19 bases between. The CDR3 has 17 amino acids. Germline loops: CDR1 SEHNR, CDR2 FQNEAQ (reference sequence).